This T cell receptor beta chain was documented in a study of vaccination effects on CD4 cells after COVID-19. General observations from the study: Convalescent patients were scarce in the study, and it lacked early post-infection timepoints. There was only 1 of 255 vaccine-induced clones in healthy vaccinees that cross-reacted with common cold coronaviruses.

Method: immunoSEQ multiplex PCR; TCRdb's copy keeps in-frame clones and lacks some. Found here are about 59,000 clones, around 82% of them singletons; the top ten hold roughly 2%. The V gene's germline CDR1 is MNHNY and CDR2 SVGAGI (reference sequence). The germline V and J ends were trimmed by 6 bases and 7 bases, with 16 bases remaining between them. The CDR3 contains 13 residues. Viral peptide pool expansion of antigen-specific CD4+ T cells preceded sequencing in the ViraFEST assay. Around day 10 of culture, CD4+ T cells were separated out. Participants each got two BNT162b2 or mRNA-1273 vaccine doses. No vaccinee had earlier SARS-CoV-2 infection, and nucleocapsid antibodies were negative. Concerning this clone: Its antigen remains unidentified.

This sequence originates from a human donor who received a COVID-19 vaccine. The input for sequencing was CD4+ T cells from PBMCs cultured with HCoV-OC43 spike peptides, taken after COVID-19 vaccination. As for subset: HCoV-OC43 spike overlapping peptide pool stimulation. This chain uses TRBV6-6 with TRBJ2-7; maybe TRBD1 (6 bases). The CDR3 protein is CASRFSGEVEQYV. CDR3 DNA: TGTGCCAGCAGATTCTCAGGGGAAGTGGAGCAGTACGTC.